These 27 T cell receptor beta chains originate from one sample sequenced in a study of cytomegalovirus exposure and HLA in healthy donors. The PCR ran on 60 Vbeta and 13 Jbeta primers. Libraries were prepared by immunoSEQ multiplex PCR; TCRdb keeps only in-frame clonotypes and omits some of them. The sample carries roughly 150,000 clones, approximately 78% recorded once. The source material was PBMCs. The receptors stem from a woman under 30 in good health and CMV-seronegative.

This chain uses TRBV5-4 with TRBJ2-1; 9 positions agree with TRBD2. V was pared by 0 bases and J by 6 bases, with 7 bases of the junction left unmatched. Germline loops: CDR1 SGHNT, CDR2 YYREEE (reference sequence). The CDR3 sequence is 16 residues long. The CDR3 sequence is CASSLGSGGPLNEQFF. CDR3 nucleotides: TGTGCCAGCAGCTTGGGGAGCGGGGGGCCTCTCAATGAGCAGTTCTTC.

This clone turned up a few times. This CDR3 is CASSEGADRGQKLFF. CDR3 nucleotides: TGTGCCAGCAGTGAAGGGGCCGACAGGGGGCAAAAACTGTTTTTT. V and J are TRBV6-1 and TRBJ1-4; 10 nucleotides agree with TRBD1. Germline V CDR1 and CDR2: MNHNS, SASEGT. CDR3 size: 15 residues. Germline trimming cut 1 base from V and 9 bases from J; bases unmatched to any gene: 5.

The rearrangement links TRBV7-9 to TRBJ1-1, with 7 bases fitting TRBD1. V trimming: 5 bases; J trimming: 3 bases; junction bases outside the gene matches: 12. The CDR3 is 16 amino acids. Per the germline V gene, CDR1 is SEHNR and CDR2 is FQNEAQ (reference sequence). This CDR3 is CASSPQWGTGDTEAFF. CDR3 DNA: TGTGCCAGCAGCCCCCAATGGGGAACAGGGGACACTGAAGCTTTCTTT.

The chain uses TRBV2 and TRBJ2-3; 13 positions agree with TRBD2. The trim removed 8 bases at V and 4 bases at J, leaving 9 bases unmatched. Germline V gene sequence: CDR1 SNHLY, CDR2 FYNNEI. This CDR3 spans 16 amino acids. In DNA form, the CDR3 reads TGTGCCAGCCCCAGGACTAGCGGGAGTCCTGCAGATACGCAGTATTTT. Translation gives CASPRTSGSPADTQYF.

The CDR3 DNA sequence: TGTGCCAGTAGCCCAGCGGGGCTTTTCCGGGGGGGCAATCAGCCCCAGCATTTT. Its protein is CASSPAGLFRGGNQPQHF. The chain joins TRBV19 to TRBJ1-5; a weak D match, TRBD1 (5 bases). The CDR3 length is 18 residues. Germline CDR1 LNHDA, CDR2 SQIVND (reference sequence). V lost 6 bases and J 2 bases, leaving 23 bases between the germline ends. The full variable domain, its missing parts supplied by reference TRBV19 and TRBJ1-5, is DGGITQSPKYLFRKEGQNVTLSCEQNLNHDAMYWYRQDPGQGLRLIYYSQIVNDFQKGDIAEGYSVSREKKESFPLTVTSAQKNPTAFYLCASSPAGLFRGGNQPQHFGDGTRLSIL.

This clone has a single count. The rearrangement uses TRBV5-8 and TRBJ2-1, with TRBD1 as a possible D gene (6 bases). Germline CDR1 and CDR2: SGHTS and YDEGEE. The CDR3 sequence is 14 residues long. Deletions cut 2 bases from V and 4 bases from J, with 10 bases between. The CDR3 here is CASSFGDTYNEQFF. The CDR3 DNA reads as TGTGCCAGCAGCTTCGGGGACACTTACAATGAGCAGTTCTTC.

In this sample, this clone turned up a few times. The sample holds other DNA sequences that translate to the same CDR3. CDR3 sequence: CASSERGGNTEAFF. The DNA of the CDR3 is TGTGCCAGCAGTGAGAGGGGGGGGAACACTGAAGCTTTCTTT. The chain combines TRBV6-4 with TRBJ1-1; a possible D gene is TRBD1 (6 bases). The germline V gene has CDR1 MRHNA and CDR2 SNTAGT. The CDR3 has 14 residues. V gave up 3 bases and J gave up 1 base, with 9 bases separating them.

The V and J genes are TRBV2 and TRBJ2-7; TRBD1 agrees at 11 bases. There are 13 residues in the CDR3. Germline V CDR1 and CDR2: SNHLY, FYNNEI. Germline trimming cut 7 bases from V and 4 bases from J; bases unmatched to any gene: 3. As DNA, the CDR3 is TGTGCCAGCAAGGACAGGGGGCTGTACGAGCAGTACTTC. It yields the protein CASKDRGLYEQYF.

A single count supports this clone. The gene calls are TRBV12-5 and TRBJ1-1; no reliable D call. The CDR3 sequence is 12 residues long. In germline, CDR1 is LGHNT, CDR2 FRNRAP. The ends were cut back, 6 bases at V and 1 base at J, with 6 bases in the middle. CDR3 protein: CASGLPNTEAFF. The CDR3 DNA reads as TGTGCTAGTGGCCTCCCGAACACTGAAGCTTTCTTT. The full variable domain, rest sourced from reference TRBV12-5 and TRBJ1-1, is DARVTQTPRHKVTEMGQEVTMRCQPILGHNTVFWYRQTMMQGLELLAYFRNRAPLDDSGMPKDRFSAEMPDATLATLKIQPSEPRDSAVYFCASGLPNTEAFFGQGTRLTVV.

As for this clone: Other DNA sequences of this sample code for an identical CDR3. The chain has TRBV28 and TRBJ1-5; D remains unclear. CDR1 is MDHEN, CDR2 SYDVKM, per germline. CDR3 size: 14 residues. Trimming took off 3 bases at V and 4 bases at J, with 10 bases between the two ends. The CDR3 loop reads CASSFAGWNQPQHF. The CDR3 DNA reads as TGTGCCAGCAGTTTCGCAGGCTGGAATCAGCCCCAGCATTTT.

V usage is TRBV6-5 and J usage is TRBJ1-1; possible D gene TRBD1, 5 bases. V lost 2 bases and J 2 bases, leaving 12 bases between the germline ends. The CDR3 covers 15 residues. Germline V gives CDR1 MNHEY, CDR2 SVGAGI. In DNA, the CDR3 is TGTGCCAGCAGTTACGATCGGGGGATTAACACTGAAGCTTTCTTT. This sequence encodes CASSYDRGINTEAFF.

This chain connects TRBV10-3 to TRBJ1-1; TRBD1 agrees at 7 bases. Germline lookup yields CDR1 ENHRY and CDR2 SYGVKD. The CDR3 has 14 residues. The J segment lost 4 bases and the V segment lost 3 bases, leaving 5 bases of the junction unmatched. The CDR3 here is CAISDLAGGTEAFF. In DNA form, the CDR3 reads TGTGCCATCAGTGATTTGGCAGGGGGCACTGAAGCTTTCTTT.

Worth noting for this clone: The same CDR3 arises from other DNA sequences in this sample as well. The gene calls are TRBV11-3 and TRBJ2-1; 10 nucleotides agree with TRBD2. This CDR3 comprises 15 residues. With 1 base clipped from V and 3 bases from J, the junction kept 0 bases outside the gene matches. Germline CDR1 reads SGHNT; CDR2 reads YENEEA. Here the CDR3 reads CASSLGTSGYNEQFF. Written as DNA, the CDR3 is TGTGCCAGCAGCTTAGGGACTAGCGGCTACAATGAGCAGTTCTTC.

The chain recombines TRBV7-6 with TRBJ2-1; TRBD1 is a possible D gene (6 bases). The CDR3 is 16 residues long. The V end lost 1 base, the J end lost 5 bases, and 15 bases lay between the germline ends. Germline CDR1 reads SGHVS; CDR2 reads FNYEAQ. CDR3 residues: CASSLEAQGVDNEQFF. The CDR3 DNA reads as TGTGCCAGCAGCTTAGAGGCACAGGGAGTCGACAATGAGCAGTTCTTC.

DNA of the CDR3: TGTGCCAGCTCACAACGACAGGGTAGGGAAATGAACACTGAAGCTTTCTTT. It translates to CASSQRQGREMNTEAFF. V and J are TRBV18 and TRBJ1-1; 7 bases agree with TRBD1. The germline V gene encodes CDR1 KGHSH and CDR2 LQKENI. V dropped 4 bases and J dropped 0; count of bases not matched to a gene: 11. CDR3 length: 17 residues. Full variable domain (missing parts from reference TRBV18 and TRBJ1-1): NAGVMQNPRHLVRRRGQEARLRCSPMKGHSHVYWYRQLPEEGLKFMVYLQKENIIDESGMPKERFSAEFPKEGPSILRIQQVVRGDSAAYFCASSQRQGREMNTEAFFGQGTRLTVV.

This clone has just one count. This chain uses TRBV2 with TRBJ2-1; TRBD1 matches 8 bases. Germline trimming cut 6 bases from V and 0 bases from J; bases unmatched to any gene: 1. The CDR3 extends over 14 amino acids. Germline V gene sequence: CDR1 SNHLY, CDR2 FYNNEI. The CDR3 DNA is TGTGCCAGCAGACAGGGGGGCTCCTACAATGAGCAGTTCTTC. Amino acids: CASRQGGSYNEQFF.

The CDR3 protein is CAISLLGEGSYEQYF. The DNA of the CDR3 is TGTGCCATCAGTCTTTTAGGGGAGGGATCCTACGAGCAGTACTTC. V and J are TRBV10-3 and TRBJ2-7; TRBD2 agrees at 7 bases. V trimming: 5 bases; J trimming: 1 base; junction bases outside the gene matches: 8. CDR3 length: 15 amino acids. Germline V gene sequence: CDR1 ENHRY, CDR2 SYGVKD.

The chain couples TRBV6-5 to TRBJ1-4; tentatively, D is TRBD1 (6 bases). The V gene lost 8 bases and the J gene lost 0 bases, with 10 bases spanning the gap. Germline V gene lookup returns CDR1 MNHEY and CDR2 SVGAGI. The CDR3 length is 14 residues. CDR3 region: CASARGSTNEKLFF. CDR3 nucleotides: TGTGCCAGCGCGAGGGGGTCAACTAATGAAAAACTGTTTTTT.

In its sample, this clone was seen a few times. The chain employs TRBV19 and TRBJ1-1, with 11 nucleotides matching TRBD1. CDR3 length: 16 residues. Germline CDR1 LNHDA, CDR2 SQIVND (reference sequence). With V trimmed by 3 bases and J by 4 bases, 7 bases remained unmatched. CDR3 sequence (DNA): TGTGCCAGTAGTATGAAGTGGACAGGGGGCATCACTGAAGCTTTCTTT. This translates into CASSMKWTGGITEAFF.

The V call is TRBV2, the J call TRBJ1-5; D gene unclear. CDR1 and CDR2 from the germline V gene are SNHLY and FYNNEI. Trimming took 7 bases from V and 1 from J, leaving 5 bases between them. CDR3 length: 12 residues. The CDR3 DNA reads as TGTGCCAGCACATCAAGCAATCAGCCCCAGCATTTT. Amino acids: CASTSSNQPQHF. Complete variable domain (other parts from reference TRBV2 and TRBJ1-5): EPEVTQTPSHQVTQMGQEVILRCVPISNHLYFYWYRQILGQKVEFLVSFYNNEISEKSEIFDDQFSVERPDGSNFTLKIRSTKLEDSAMYFCASTSSNQPQHFGDGTRLSIL.

The CDR3 nucleotides read TGTGCCAGCAAGGGAACAGGGATCCGCTTTAACACCATATATTTT. As protein: CASKGTGIRFNTIYF. J is TRBJ1-3 and V is TRBV6-5, with a possible D match to TRBD1 (6 bases). This CDR3 comprises 15 residues. The germline V gene encodes CDR1 MNHEY and CDR2 SVGAGI. The germline V and J ends were trimmed by 7 bases and 7 bases, with 20 bases remaining between them.

This chain connects TRBV5-6 to TRBJ2-6; D possibly corresponds to TRBD2 (5 bases). The CDR3 contains 15 residues. Trimming pared 2 bases from V and 1 base from J, leaving 7 bases between. The V gene's germline CDR1 is SGHDT and CDR2 YYEEEE. In DNA form, the CDR3 reads TGTGCCAGCAGCTTAGGACTTTCTGGGGCCAACGTCCTGACTTTC. Residues: CASSLGLSGANVLTF.

The chain joins TRBV6-5 to TRBJ1-2; D unresolved. Between the trimmed V and J ends, which lost 0 bases and 4 bases, there was a span of 9 bases. Germline V lookup: CDR1 MNHEY, CDR2 SVGAGI. The CDR3 spans 14 residues. Here the CDR3 reads CASSYSRDGYGYTF. CDR3 coding DNA: TGTGCCAGCAGTTACTCGAGGGATGGCTATGGCTACACCTTC.

This rearrangement joins TRBV29-1 to TRBJ2-1, with D unclear. V lost 1 base, J lost 0 bases, and 10 bases lay in between. The CDR3 is made up of 15 amino acids. The germline CDR1 and CDR2 sequences are SQVTM and ANQGSEA. CDR3 in DNA: TGCAGCGTTGAAGGCACAGAAAGCTCCTACAATGAGCAGTTCTTC. This translates into CSVEGTESSYNEQFF.

This clone has only one observation. The V and J genes are TRBV28 and TRBJ1-4; unclear D gene. V was pared by 6 bases and J by 0 bases, with 14 bases between. CDR3 length: 16 amino acids. The germline CDR1 and CDR2 sequences are MDHEN and SYDVKM. CDR3 region: CASSWGFGATNEKLFF. The CDR3 DNA reads as TGTGCCAGCAGCTGGGGTTTCGGGGCAACTAATGAAAAACTGTTTTTT.

This chain links TRBV14 with TRBJ1-6, with 7 bases identical to TRBD1. The CDR3 runs to 16 residues. V was pared by 1 base and J by 12 bases, with 12 bases of the junction left unmatched. Germline-derived CDR1 and CDR2 are SGHDN and FVKESK. The CDR3 sequence is CASSQGQSQGVLPLHF. The CDR3 region has the DNA TGTGCCAGCAGCCAAGGGCAGTCCCAGGGGGTTCTACCCCTCCACTTT.

The rearrangement joins TRBV7-9 to TRBJ2-7; 10 nucleotides line up with TRBD2. V lost 5 bases and J lost 0; bases outside the gene matches: 7. The CDR3 consists of 16 residues. Germline V gives CDR1 SEHNR, CDR2 FQNEAQ (reference sequence). The CDR3: CASSRWTSGFSYEQYF. CDR3 DNA sequence: TGTGCCAGCAGCAGATGGACTAGCGGCTTCTCCTACGAGCAGTACTTC.